This T cell receptor beta chain was sequenced for a study of blood T cell repertoires in COVID-19. The wider study: From the United States, Italy and Spain came samples of acute and convalescent COVID-19.

Seattle researchers signed up patients amid active infection and tracked them longitudinally. CDR1 is SGHAT and CDR2 is FQNNGV in the germline V gene. The CDR3 spans 14 residues. V lost 0 bases to trimming and J lost 9 bases; unmatched junction nucleotides: 5. The data were produced by immunoSEQ multiplex PCR, yet TCRdb's version contains in-frame clones alone and is incomplete. The sample has some 520,000 clones, roughly 87% seen once. This clone was counted a few times. The specimen was peripheral blood. V gene TRBV11-2 combines with J gene TRBJ2-4, with 7 bases aligning to TRBD2. This TCR came from a man between 18 and 35 years old with COVID-19, enrolled during active disease. In DNA, the CDR3 is TGTGCCAGCAGCTTAGAGGCGGGAGTGGGCATTCAGTACTTC. It translates to CASSLEAGVGIQYF. The full variable domain, in which reference TRBV11-2 and TRBJ2-4 provide the parts outside the CDR3, is EAGVAQSPRYKIIEKRQSVAFWCNPISGHATLYWYQQILGQGPKLLIQFQNNGVVDDSQLPKDRFSAERLKGVDSTLKIQPAKLEDSAVYLCASSLEAGVGIQYFGAGTRLSVL.